Shown below are 18 T cell receptor beta chains from a single sample sequenced in a study of control samples from healthy donors and cancer patients. Some clones are missing from TCRdb's copy, which holds only in-frame ones; the method was immunoSEQ multiplex PCR. The sample lists about 410,000 clones; about nine tenths were seen once. Sequencing input: PBMCs. These receptors all stem from a man aged 40-55 years with head and neck cancer.

This chain joins TRBV5-4 and TRBJ1-1; possible D gene TRBD1, 5 bases. V lost 0 bases and J lost 0, with 12 bases in between. The CDR3 contains 16 residues. The germline CDR1 and CDR2 sequences are SGHNT and YYREEE (reference sequence). The CDR3, as DNA: TGTGCCAGCAGCTTGGGGCTCGGGGGGGTGAACACTGAAGCTTTCTTT. The encoded protein is CASSLGLGGVNTEAFF. Based on the CDR3 plus reference TRBV5-4 and TRBJ1-1, the full variable domain is ETGVTQSPTHLIKTRGQQVTLRCSSQSGHNTVSWYQQALGQGPQFIFQYYREEENGRGNFPPRFSGLQFPNYSSELNVNALELDDSALYLCASSLGLGGVNTEAFFGQGTRLTVV.

The genes are TRBV30 and TRBJ1-6; 11 bases align to TRBD1. With V trimmed by 5 bases and J by 7 bases, 7 bases remained unmatched. This CDR3 contains 15 residues. Per the germline V gene, CDR1 is GTSNPN and CDR2 is SVGIG (reference sequence). CDR3 in DNA: TGTGCCTGGGTGAAGGACAGGGGGCTGAATTCACCCCTCCACTTT. Translated, it gives CAWVKDRGLNSPLHF. The full variable domain, its missing parts supplied by reference TRBV30 and TRBJ1-6, is SQTIHQWPATLVQPVGSPLSLECTVEGTSNPNLYWYRQAAGRGLQLLFYSVGIGQISSEVPQNLSASRPQDRQFILSSKKLLLSDSGFYLCAWVKDRGLNSPLHFGNGTRLTVT.

The V gene is TRBV6-2 or TRBV6-3, the J gene TRBJ1-5, with 7 bases aligning to TRBD1. CDR1 is MNHEY, CDR2 SVGEGT, per germline. After removal of 5 bases from V and 3 bases from J, the junction contained 4 bases not matched to a gene. The CDR3 is 14 amino acids. The CDR3 DNA reads as TGTGCCAGCAGTAGAACAGGGGCCAATCAGCCCCAGCATTTT. It is translated as CASSRTGANQPQHF.

The genes are TRBV20-1 and TRBJ2-1; D is unresolved. The germline V and J ends were trimmed by 5 bases and 9 bases, with 11 bases remaining between them. Germline CDR1 is DFQATT and CDR2 is SNEGSKA (reference sequence). This CDR3 has 11 residues. This CDR3 is CSASDPAEQFF. The CDR3 DNA sequence: TGCAGTGCTTCGGACCCCGCTGAGCAGTTCTTC.

This clone has just a few counts. J is TRBJ2-1 and V is TRBV6-5; 13 bases fit TRBD2. V was clipped by 6 bases and J by 10 bases; unmatched bases: 9. Germline CDR1 and CDR2: MNHEY and SVGAGI. The CDR3 sequence is 15 residues long. In DNA form, the CDR3 reads TGTGCCAGCAGCACTAGCGGGGGGGGCGCCTGGGAGCAGTTCTTC. This codes for CASSTSGGGAWEQFF.

The chain employs TRBV27 and TRBJ2-2; D is perhaps TRBD2 (5 bases). The CDR3 runs 14 residues. V was cut by 6 bases and J by 5 bases, with 13 bases left in between. The germline gives CDR1 MNHEY, CDR2 SMNVEV (reference sequence). The CDR3 loop is CASSSKRDTGELFF. The CDR3 coding sequence is TGTGCCAGCAGCAGCAAGAGGGATACCGGGGAGCTGTTTTTT.

This chain uses TRBV7-9 with TRBJ2-7; 9 bases agree with TRBD2. The CDR3 has 15 residues. J was trimmed by 3 bases and V by 6 bases; bases with no gene match: 9. Germline CDR1 and CDR2: SEHNR and FQNEAQ (reference sequence). As DNA, the CDR3 is TGTGCCAGCAGTAGTCCTAGCGGGACAATCTACGAGCAGTACTTC. Translated: CASSSPSGTIYEQYF.

As to this clone: The same CDR3 arises from other DNA sequences in this sample as well. The chain employs TRBV9 and TRBJ2-2; D uncertain. The V and J ends lost 1 base and 2 bases respectively, with 0 bases between them. Germline CDR1 reads SGDLS; CDR2 reads YYNGEE. This CDR3 is 12 amino acids long. The CDR3 sequence is CASSVNTGELFF. The CDR3, as DNA: TGTGCCAGCAGCGTAAACACCGGGGAGCTGTTTTTT.

J is TRBJ2-5 and V is TRBV3-1 (or the pseudogene TRBV3-2); D is unclear. The CDR3 loop spans 12 amino acids. Trimming left V 11 bases short and J 4 bases short, with 14 bases between. Germline CDR1 LGHDT, CDR2 YNNKEL (reference sequence). CDR3 residues: CASSEVRETQYF. The CDR3 bases are TGTGCCTCTTCTGAGGTGCGAGAGACCCAGTACTTC.

DNA of the CDR3: TGTGCCAGCAGCCCCGGGACAAGGGGGAACACTGAAGCTTTCTTT. Amino acids: CASSPGTRGNTEAFF. The chain couples TRBV11-3 to TRBJ1-1; D is perhaps TRBD1 (6 bases). CDR3 size: 15 residues. The V and J ends lost 5 bases and 1 base respectively, with 14 bases between them. In germline, CDR1 is SGHNT, CDR2 YENEEA.

The chain couples TRBV6-5 to TRBJ1-6, with D perhaps TRBD1 (6 bases). The CDR3 extends over 15 amino acids. Between the trimmed V and J ends, which lost 10 bases and 7 bases, there was a span of 20 bases. Germline CDR1 is MNHEY and CDR2 is SVGAGI. Here the CDR3 reads CATIAGDRWNSPLHF. Here the CDR3 DNA reads TGTGCCACAATAGCAGGGGACCGGTGGAATTCACCCCTCCACTTT.

The chain is built from TRBV5-1 and TRBJ2-5; TRBD2 aligns across 10 bases. This CDR3 spans 15 amino acids. With V trimmed by 4 bases and J by 2 bases, 5 bases remained unmatched. Looked up from germline, CDR1 is SGHRS and CDR2 is YFSETQ. The CDR3, as DNA: TGCGCCAGCAGCGGCCTAGCGGGGGCACAAGAGACCCAGTACTTC. Encoded protein: CASSGLAGAQETQYF.

The rearrangement links TRBV19 to TRBJ2-5, with 9 bases matching TRBD1. CDR3 length: 13 amino acids. V lost 4 bases, J lost 6 bases, and 3 bases stayed unmatched. The germline V gene encodes CDR1 LNHDA and CDR2 SQIVND (reference sequence). The CDR3 protein is CASSTQGAKTQYF. DNA of the CDR3: TGTGCCAGTAGTACACAGGGGGCGAAGACCCAGTACTTC.

This chain uses TRBV10-3 with TRBJ1-6; D is ambiguous. The CDR3 extends over 12 amino acids. V lost 5 bases and J lost 10, with 9 bases in between. Germline assignment: CDR1 ENHRY and CDR2 SYGVKD. The CDR3 DNA reads as TGTGCCATCAGTCTTGGCGGCTCACCCCTCCACTTT. Protein sequence: CAISLGGSPLHF.

The genes are TRBV6-1 and TRBJ2-7, with a possible D match to TRBD1 (5 bases). Trimming took 2 bases from V and 3 from J, leaving 5 bases between them. Germline CDR1 is MNHNS and CDR2 is SASEGT. This CDR3 comprises 12 residues. In nucleotides, the CDR3 is TGTGCCAGCAGTGAAAGGGGCTACGAGCAGTACTTC. Protein: CASSERGYEQYF.

The V call is TRBV27, the J call TRBJ1-1; D unresolved. Germline CDR1 MNHEY, CDR2 SMNVEV (reference sequence). The CDR3 runs to 15 residues. With 3 bases removed from V and 1 base from J, the gap between germline ends came to 12 bases. This CDR3 reads CASSFTRRPNTEAFF. CDR3 sequence (DNA): TGTGCCAGCAGTTTCACGAGGAGACCGAACACTGAAGCTTTCTTT.

The rearrangement joins TRBV6-1 to TRBJ2-3, with D possibly TRBD2 on 7 matching bases. The germline CDR1 and CDR2 sequences are MNHNS and SASEGT. The CDR3 consists of 15 residues. V lost 0 bases and J lost 4, with 11 bases in between. DNA of the CDR3: TGTGCCAGCAGTGAAGCGCTAGGGGGGGCAGATACGCAGTATTTT. Its translation is CASSEALGGADTQYF.

The genes are TRBV11-2 and TRBJ2-1, with D tentatively TRBD2 (5 bases). The V gene lost 4 bases and the J gene lost 10 bases, with 8 bases spanning the gap. The germline V gene has CDR1 SGHAT and CDR2 FQNNGV. The CDR3 is 11 residues long. The CDR3 coding sequence is TGTGCCAGCAGCTCCAGGAGGGAGCAGTTCTTC. Protein product: CASSSRREQFF. Based on the CDR3 plus reference TRBV11-2 and TRBJ2-1, the full variable domain is EAGVAQSPRYKIIEKRQSVAFWCNPISGHATLYWYQQILGQGPKLLIQFQNNGVVDDSQLPKDRFSAERLKGVDSTLKIQPAKLEDSAVYLCASSSRREQFFGPGTRLTVL.